This TCR beta chain stems from a study of cytomegalovirus exposure and HLA in healthy donors. As for the study in general: The 95 to 150 validation repertoires were produced on the same platform as the 650 or so repertoires of the first cohort. This was reported in a later analysis. Whole-study findings and limits: A few CMV-associated chains were confirmed in vitro to be specific for CMV antigens. The study listed roughly 150 cytomegalovirus-associated TCR beta chains.

This clone was recorded once. Antigen unknown. An approximately 130-subject validation cohort, separate from the approximately 720-subject first cohort, supplied the donors. From germline, CDR1 is SGHRS and CDR2 YFSETQ. This CDR3 has 16 amino acids. Germline trimming cut 4 bases from V and 2 bases from J; bases unmatched to any gene: 7. Method: immunoSEQ multiplex PCR; TCRdb's copy keeps in-frame clones and lacks some. This table holds about 110,000 clones, roughly 87% found once. Input material: PBMCs. This clonotype was obtained from a woman aged 18-29 years in good health and CMV-seronegative. The chain has TRBV5-1 and TRBJ2-2, with TRBD1 identical over 8 bases. CDR3 amino acids: CASSEWTGRNTGELFF. CDR3 DNA sequence: TGCGCCAGCAGCGAGTGGACAGGGAGAAACACCGGGGAGCTGTTTTTT.